The 10 T cell receptor beta chains below all came from one sample that was sequenced in a study of spatial heterogeneity in lung cancer. Study results and caveats: For expanded intratumoral alpha and beta TCRs, counts tracked tumor mutation counts.

TCRdb reprocessed the 5' RACE reads via MiXCR and lists one record per CDR3 protein. The sample lists approximately 13,000 distinct CDR3 sequences, 4.5% to 5.5% occurring once. Their antigens remain unidentified. Time point meaning: sample taken at primary tumor resection. The sample was lung tumor tissue, taken at surgery. These receptors were collected from a male donor with early-stage non-small cell lung cancer.

In this sample, this clonotype turned up once. A much larger clone differs from this one at a single base, so this may be a read error. The library was designed around alpha chains, so this beta chain is a stray read whose abundance carries little weight. The rearrangement uses TRBV4-2 and TRBJ2-3; D not resolved. This CDR3 contains 12 residues. The germline gives CDR1 LGHNA, CDR2 YNFKEQ. CDR3 nucleotide sequence: TGTCCCAGCAGCCAAGAAGGAGATACGCAGTATTTT. Translating it yields CPSSQEGDTQYF.

This clonotype showed up many times. The size of this beta chain means little, since it is a stray read in a library made for alpha chains. The chain combines TRBV7-2 with TRBJ2-7; possible D gene TRBD1, 6 bases. V shed 5 bases and J shed 7 bases, with 15 bases lying between them. The germline V gene encodes CDR1 SGHTA and CDR2 FQGNSA. The CDR3 spans 13 residues. The CDR3 region has the DNA TGTGCCAGCAGCCCCCAGGGGTTGTTAGAGCAGTACTTC. It specifies CASSPQGLLEQYF.

This clonotype was seen a few times. A library prepared for alpha chains yielded this beta chain as an off-target read; its size is of little meaning. The J gene is TRBJ1-5, the V gene TRBV6-5; D gene uncertain. Trimming cost V 4 bases and J 2 bases, with 6 bases left between them. Germline V gene lookup returns CDR1 MNHEY and CDR2 SVGAGI. The CDR3 sequence is 13 residues long. The CDR3 DNA is TGTGCCAGCAGTTTGGTACGCAATCAGCCCCAGCATTTT. Translating gives CASSLVRNQPQHF.

This clonotype is labeled medium-sized. Because the library targeted alpha chains, this beta chain is an off-target read whose size means little. V usage is TRBV12-3 or TRBV12-4 and J usage is TRBJ1-5; D remains unclear. The length of the CDR3 is 13 residues. V was shortened by 5 bases and J by 5 bases, with 10 bases between the two germline ends. The CDR3 protein is CASSRKRDQPQHF. DNA for the CDR3: TGTGCCAGCAGTCGCAAACGGGATCAGCCCCAGCATTTT.

This clonotype was detected ten times or more. Because this beta chain is a stray read in a library intended to capture alpha chains, its abundance should not be given much weight. J is TRBJ1-2 and V is TRBV25-1; D is undetermined. The germline V gene encodes CDR1 MGHDK and CDR2 SYGVNS. The CDR3 has 14 residues. Trimming left V 3 bases short and J 4 bases short, with 12 bases between. The CDR3 loop is CASSDDTVSYGYTF. DNA of the CDR3: TGTGCCAGCAGTGATGATACAGTGAGCTATGGCTACACCTTC.

This clonotype showed up just a few times. Because this beta chain is a stray read in a library intended to capture alpha chains, its abundance should not be given much weight. V usage is TRBV6-5 and J usage is TRBJ1-2; TRBD1 matches at 9 bases. With 2 bases clipped from V and 7 bases from J, the junction kept 5 bases outside the gene matches. The V gene's germline CDR1 is MNHEY and CDR2 SVGAGI. The CDR3 is made up of 14 amino acids. Written as DNA, the CDR3 is TGTGCCAGCAGTTACAGGGACAGGGAGATTGGCTACACCTTC. It is translated as CASSYRDREIGYTF.

This clonotype was seen many times. A library prepared for alpha chains yielded this beta chain as an off-target read; its size is of little meaning. The CDR3 is CAISEAGGIMSGNIQYF. CDR3 bases: TGTGCCATCAGTGAGGCAGGGGGAATAATGTCCGGAAACATTCAGTACTTC. The genes are TRBV10-3 and TRBJ2-4, with TRBD1 matching 7 bases. Germline lookup yields CDR1 ENHRY and CDR2 SYGVKD. Trimming took 2 bases from V and 6 from J; bases not matched to a gene: 13. The CDR3 is 17 residues long.

In the case of this clonotype: Being off target in a library aimed at alpha chains, this beta chain has a size of little meaning. The chain has TRBV3-1 and TRBJ1-3; no firm D call. The germline gives CDR1 LGHDT, CDR2 YNNKEL (reference sequence). Trimming removed 6 bases from V and 4 bases from J, with 10 bases in between. The CDR3 is made up of 13 amino acids. CDR3 sequence (DNA): TGTGCCAGCAGTGAAACTATGGGAAACACCATATATTTT. It encodes CASSETMGNTIYF.

This clonotype was recorded at least ten times. The library was built for alpha chains, so this beta chain is an off-target read and its size means little. V usage is TRBV19 and J usage is TRBJ2-1, with D possibly matching TRBD2 (6 bases). Germline CDR1 and CDR2: LNHDA and SQIVND (reference sequence). Trimming pared 5 bases from V and 0 bases from J, leaving 11 bases between. CDR3 length: 15 residues. CDR3 residues: CASSRGAPSYNEQFF. DNA for the CDR3: TGTGCCAGTAGTCGCGGGGCTCCCTCCTACAATGAGCAGTTCTTC.

There are a few counts of this clonotype. With the library built for alpha chains, this beta chain is off target and its frequency is not meaningful. DNA for the CDR3: TGCGCCAGCAGCTTGGATCCACTAGCGGGGAAGGACATTCAGTACTTC. It specifies CASSLDPLAGKDIQYF. V gene TRBV5-1 combines with J gene TRBJ2-4, with TRBD2 matching 10 bases. The CDR3 totals 16 residues. After removal of 0 bases from V and 8 bases from J, the junction contained 8 bases not matched to a gene. CDR1 is SGHRS and CDR2 is YFSETQ in the germline V gene.